This T cell receptor beta chain is drawn from a study of blood T cells in healthy people across ages. A J-beta primer mix and a sample-barcoded 5' primer were used in a second PCR of about 7 to 12 cycles. TCRdb fed the 5' RACE reads into MiXCR, producing one record per CDR3 protein. The sample shows 750,000 or so distinct CDR3 sequences, approximately 25% of them seen only once. As to this clonotype: The junction and the germline gene differ at one end; a read error may be behind it.

The CDR3 runs to 13 residues. In germline, CDR1 is DFQATT, CDR2 SNEGSKA (reference sequence). This same sample was also part of a study on T cells of mothers and their children.

The specimen was blood. This rearrangement joins TRBV20-1 to TRBJ2-5; no firm D call. This clonotype was sampled from a boy younger than 18 in good health. The CDR3 loop is CSARDISAKTRYF. In DNA form, the CDR3 reads TGCAGTGCTAGAGATATAAGCGCGAAGACCCGGTACTTC.